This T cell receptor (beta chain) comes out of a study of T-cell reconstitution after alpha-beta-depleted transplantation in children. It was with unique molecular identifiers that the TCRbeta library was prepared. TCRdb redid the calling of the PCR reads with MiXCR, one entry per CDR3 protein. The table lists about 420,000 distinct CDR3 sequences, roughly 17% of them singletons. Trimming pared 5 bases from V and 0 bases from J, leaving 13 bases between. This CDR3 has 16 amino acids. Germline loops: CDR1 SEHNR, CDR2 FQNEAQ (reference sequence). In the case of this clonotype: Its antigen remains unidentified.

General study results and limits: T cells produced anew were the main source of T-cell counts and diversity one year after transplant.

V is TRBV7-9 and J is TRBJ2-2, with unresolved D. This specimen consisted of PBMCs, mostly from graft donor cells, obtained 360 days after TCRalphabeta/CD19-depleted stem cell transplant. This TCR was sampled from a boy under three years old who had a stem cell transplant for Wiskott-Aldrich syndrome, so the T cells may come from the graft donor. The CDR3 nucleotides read TGTGCCAGCAGCACGGCCCCTCGGGCGAACACCGGGGAGCTGTTTTTT. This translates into CASSTAPRANTGELFF.